The present entry profiles one T cell receptor (beta chain) with its context. Its specificity is unknown. Measured with immunoSEQ multiplex PCR; TCRdb has only the in-frame clones, and not every one. The sample yields roughly 38,000 clones, 75% to 90% seen once. Looked up from germline, CDR1 is SGHTA and CDR2 is FQGNSA. The CDR3 is made up of 14 amino acids. V was shortened by 4 bases and J by 4 bases, with 13 bases between the two germline ends. The entry originates in a study of T cells in localized non-small cell lung cancer. Study-wide points: Adjacent lung was found to contain a median roughly 60 of the top 100 tumor clones. Since sequencing was restricted to only one region of the tumor, intratumor heterogeneity remains a possibility.

Source: peripheral blood mononuclear cells, taken before any cancer treatment. The sequence derives from a male donor at least 60 years old with stage II lung adenocarcinoma. The J gene is TRBJ1-2, the V gene TRBV7-2; possible D gene TRBD1, 5 bases. For the CDR3, the DNA is TGTGCCAGCAGCTCGTCGGGGGGAACCTATGGCTACACCTTC. As protein: CASSSSGGTYGYTF.